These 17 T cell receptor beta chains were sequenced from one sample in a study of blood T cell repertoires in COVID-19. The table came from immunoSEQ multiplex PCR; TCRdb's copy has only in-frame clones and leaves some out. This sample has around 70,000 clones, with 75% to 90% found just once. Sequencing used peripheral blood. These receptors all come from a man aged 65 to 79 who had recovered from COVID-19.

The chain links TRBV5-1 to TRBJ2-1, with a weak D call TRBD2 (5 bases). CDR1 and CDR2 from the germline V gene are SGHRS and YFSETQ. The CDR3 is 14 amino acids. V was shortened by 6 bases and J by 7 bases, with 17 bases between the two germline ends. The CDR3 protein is CASTATTSRNEQFF. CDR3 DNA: TGCGCCAGCACGGCGACTACCAGTAGAAATGAGCAGTTCTTC.

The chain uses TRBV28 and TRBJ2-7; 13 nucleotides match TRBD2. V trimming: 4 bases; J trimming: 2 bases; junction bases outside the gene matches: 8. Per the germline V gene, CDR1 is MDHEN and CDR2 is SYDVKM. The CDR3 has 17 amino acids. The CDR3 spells CASSSPGTSGKTYEQYF. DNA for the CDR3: TGTGCCAGCAGTTCCCCAGGGACTAGCGGGAAGACCTACGAGCAGTACTTC.

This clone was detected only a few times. In DNA, the CDR3 is TGTGCCAGCAGGGCAACAGGGAGAGAAGCTTTCTTT. Its translation: CASRATGREAFF. The chain is built from TRBV12-3 or TRBV12-4 and TRBJ1-1, with D tentatively TRBD1 (6 bases). Trimming pared 6 bases from V and 8 bases from J, leaving 13 bases between. The CDR3 covers 12 residues.

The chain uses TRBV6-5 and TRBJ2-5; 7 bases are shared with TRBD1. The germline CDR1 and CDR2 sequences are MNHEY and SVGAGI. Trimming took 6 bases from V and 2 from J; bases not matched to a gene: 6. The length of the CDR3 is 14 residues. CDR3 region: CASSYLGQQETQYF. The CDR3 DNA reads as TGTGCCAGCAGCTACCTGGGACAGCAAGAGACCCAGTACTTC.

The CDR3 reads CASSISQGIYGYTF. The CDR3 nucleotides are TGTGCCAGCAGTATATCGCAGGGGATCTATGGCTACACCTTC. This chain links TRBV28 with TRBJ1-2, with D perhaps TRBD1 (6 bases). CDR3 length: 14 residues. The V end was cut by 5 bases, the J end by 4 bases, with 14 bases between. Germline values: CDR1 MDHEN, CDR2 SYDVKM.

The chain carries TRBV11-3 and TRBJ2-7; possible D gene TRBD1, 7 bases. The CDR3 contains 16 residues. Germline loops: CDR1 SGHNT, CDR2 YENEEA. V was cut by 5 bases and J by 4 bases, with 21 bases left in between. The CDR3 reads CASSLASTQGRYEQYF. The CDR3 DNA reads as TGTGCCAGCAGCCTTGCTTCTACACAGGGGAGGTACGAGCAGTACTTC.

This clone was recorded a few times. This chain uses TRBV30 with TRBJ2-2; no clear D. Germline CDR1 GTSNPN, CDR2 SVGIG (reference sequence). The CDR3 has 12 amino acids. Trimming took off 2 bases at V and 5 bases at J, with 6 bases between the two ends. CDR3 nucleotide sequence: TGTGCCTGGAGTCACAGTACCGGGGAGCTGTTTTTT. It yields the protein CAWSHSTGELFF.

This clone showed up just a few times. For the CDR3, the DNA is TGTGCCAGCAGCCCGCGGGACGGTGGAAACACCATATATTTT. Translated: CASSPRDGGNTIYF. The J gene is TRBJ1-3, the V gene TRBV3-1 (or the pseudogene TRBV3-2), with D possibly matching TRBD1 (5 bases). The CDR3 has 14 residues. Germline CDR1 is LGHDT and CDR2 is YNNKEL (reference sequence). V dropped 4 bases and J dropped 3 bases, with 10 bases sitting between them.

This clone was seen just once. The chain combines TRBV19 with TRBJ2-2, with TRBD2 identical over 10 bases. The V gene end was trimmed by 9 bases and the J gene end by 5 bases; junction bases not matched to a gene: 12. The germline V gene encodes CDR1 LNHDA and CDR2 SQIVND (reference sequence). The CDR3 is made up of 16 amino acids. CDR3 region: CASSGLAGGNTGELFF. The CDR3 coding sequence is TGTGCCAGCTCCGGGTTAGCGGGGGGTAATACCGGGGAGCTGTTTTTT. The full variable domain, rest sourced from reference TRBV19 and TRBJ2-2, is DGGITQSPKYLFRKEGQNVTLSCEQNLNHDAMYWYRQDPGQGLRLIYYSQIVNDFQKGDIAEGYSVSREKKESFPLTVTSAQKNPTAFYLCASSGLAGGNTGELFFGEGSRLTVL.

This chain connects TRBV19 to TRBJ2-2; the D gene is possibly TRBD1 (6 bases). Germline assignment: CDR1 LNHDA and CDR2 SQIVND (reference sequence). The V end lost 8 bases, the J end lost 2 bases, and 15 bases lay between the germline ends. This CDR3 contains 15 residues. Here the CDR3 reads CASRDQGRNTGELFF. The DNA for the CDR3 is TGTGCCAGTCGGGACCAGGGGCGCAACACCGGGGAGCTGTTTTTT.

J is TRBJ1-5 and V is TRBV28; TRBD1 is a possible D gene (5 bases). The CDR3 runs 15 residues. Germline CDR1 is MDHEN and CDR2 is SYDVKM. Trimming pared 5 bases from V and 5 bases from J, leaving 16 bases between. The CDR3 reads CASSKPGRGYQPQHF. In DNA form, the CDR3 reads TGTGCCAGCAGTAAACCGGGACGGGGGTATCAGCCCCAGCATTTT.

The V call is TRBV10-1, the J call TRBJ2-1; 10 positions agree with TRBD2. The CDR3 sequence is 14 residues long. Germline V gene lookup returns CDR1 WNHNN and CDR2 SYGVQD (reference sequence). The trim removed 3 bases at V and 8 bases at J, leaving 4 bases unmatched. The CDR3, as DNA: TGCGCCAGCAGTGATAGCGGGAGGATTTATGAGCAGTTCTTC. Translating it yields CASSDSGRIYEQFF.

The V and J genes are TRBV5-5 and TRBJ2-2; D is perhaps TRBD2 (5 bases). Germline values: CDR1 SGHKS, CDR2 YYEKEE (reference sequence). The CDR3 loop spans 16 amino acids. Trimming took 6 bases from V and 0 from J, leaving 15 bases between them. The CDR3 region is CASTPLGSSNTGELFF. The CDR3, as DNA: TGTGCCAGCACCCCCTTGGGGAGCTCGAACACCGGGGAGCTGTTTTTT.

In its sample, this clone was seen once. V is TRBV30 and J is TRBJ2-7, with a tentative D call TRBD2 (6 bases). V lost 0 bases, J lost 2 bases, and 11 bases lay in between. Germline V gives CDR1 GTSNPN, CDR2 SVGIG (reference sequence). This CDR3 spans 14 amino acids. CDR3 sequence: CAWSVRRVTYEQYF. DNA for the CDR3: TGTGCCTGGAGTGTCAGGAGGGTGACCTACGAGCAGTACTTC.

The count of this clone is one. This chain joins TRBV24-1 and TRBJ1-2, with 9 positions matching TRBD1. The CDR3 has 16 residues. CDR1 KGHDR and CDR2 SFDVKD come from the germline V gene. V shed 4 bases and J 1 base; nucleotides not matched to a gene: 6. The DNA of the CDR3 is TGTGCCACCAGTGACCCGGGACAGGGACTTAACTATGGCTACACCTTC. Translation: CATSDPGQGLNYGYTF.

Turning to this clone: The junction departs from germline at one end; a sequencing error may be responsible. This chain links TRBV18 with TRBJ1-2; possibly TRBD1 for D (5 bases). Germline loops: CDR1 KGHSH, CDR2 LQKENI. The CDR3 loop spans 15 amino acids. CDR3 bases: TGTGCCAGCTCACCACCGAGCCAGGGTAACGATGGCTACACCTTC. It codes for CASSPPSQGNDGYTF. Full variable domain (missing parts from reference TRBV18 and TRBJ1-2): NAGVMQNPRHLVRRRGQEARLRCSPMKGHSHVYWYRQLPEEGLKFMVYLQKENIIDESGMPKERFSAEFPKEGPSILRIQQVVRGDSAAYFCASSPPSQGNDGYTFGSGTRLTVV.

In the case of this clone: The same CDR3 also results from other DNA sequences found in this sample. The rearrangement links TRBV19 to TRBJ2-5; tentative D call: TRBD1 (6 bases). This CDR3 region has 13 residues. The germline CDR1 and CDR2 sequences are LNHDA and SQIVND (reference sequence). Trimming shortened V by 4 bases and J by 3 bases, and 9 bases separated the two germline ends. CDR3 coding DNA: TGTGCCAGTAGTAAGGACAGAGAAGAGACCCAGTACTTC. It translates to CASSKDREETQYF.